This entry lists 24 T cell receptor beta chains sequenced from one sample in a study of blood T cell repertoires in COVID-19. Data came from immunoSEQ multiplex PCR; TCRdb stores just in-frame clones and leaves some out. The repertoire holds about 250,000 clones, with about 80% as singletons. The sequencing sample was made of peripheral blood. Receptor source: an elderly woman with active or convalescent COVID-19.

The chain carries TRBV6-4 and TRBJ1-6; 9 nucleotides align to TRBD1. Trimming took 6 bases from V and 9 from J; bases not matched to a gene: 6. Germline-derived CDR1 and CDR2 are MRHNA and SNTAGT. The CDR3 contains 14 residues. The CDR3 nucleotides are TGTGCCAGCAGGCCAGGACAGGGGAGTTCACCCCTCCACTTT. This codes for CASRPGQGSSPLHF.

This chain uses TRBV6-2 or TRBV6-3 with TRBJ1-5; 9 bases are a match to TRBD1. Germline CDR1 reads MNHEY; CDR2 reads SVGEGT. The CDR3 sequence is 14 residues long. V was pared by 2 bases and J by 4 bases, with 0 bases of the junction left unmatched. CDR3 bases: TGTGCCAGCAGTTACGGACAGGGGAATCAGCCCCAGCATTTT. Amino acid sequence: CASSYGQGNQPQHF.

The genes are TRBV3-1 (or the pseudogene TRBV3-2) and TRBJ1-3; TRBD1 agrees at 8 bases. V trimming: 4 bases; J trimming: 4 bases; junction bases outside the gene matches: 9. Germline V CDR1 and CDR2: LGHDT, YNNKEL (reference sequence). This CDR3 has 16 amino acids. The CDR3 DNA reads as TGTGCCAGCAGCCCCCACCAGACAGGGGTCGGAAACACCATATATTTT. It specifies CASSPHQTGVGNTIYF.

For the CDR3, the DNA is TGTGCCACTTCACAGGGGGGTGAGCAGTTCTTC. Protein product: CATSQGGEQFF. V gene TRBV3-1 (or the pseudogene TRBV3-2) combines with J gene TRBJ2-1; 8 nucleotides agree with TRBD1. J gave up 9 bases and V 10 bases, and 5 bases lay outside the gene matches. Germline V gene data show CDR1 as LGHDT and CDR2 as YNNKEL (reference sequence). The CDR3 extends over 11 amino acids.

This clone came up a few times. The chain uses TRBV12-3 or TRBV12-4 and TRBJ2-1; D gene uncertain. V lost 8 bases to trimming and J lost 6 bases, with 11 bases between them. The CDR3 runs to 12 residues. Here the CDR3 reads CASQDIFNEQFF. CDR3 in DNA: TGTGCCAGCCAAGACATCTTCAATGAGCAGTTCTTC.

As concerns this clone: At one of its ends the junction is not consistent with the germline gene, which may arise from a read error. This chain's CDR3 is CAWEYSGQATSF. The CDR3 coding sequence is TGTGCCTGGGAATACAGTGGACAGGCCACCTCCTTT. This chain connects TRBV30 to TRBJ1-1; 7 bases line up with TRBD1. The CDR3 is 12 residues long. CDR1 GTSNPN and CDR2 SVGIG come from the germline V gene (reference sequence).

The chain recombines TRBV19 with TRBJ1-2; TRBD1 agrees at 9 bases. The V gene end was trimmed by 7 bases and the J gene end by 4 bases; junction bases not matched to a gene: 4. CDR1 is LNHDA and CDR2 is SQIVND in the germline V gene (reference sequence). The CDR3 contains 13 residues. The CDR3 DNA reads TGTGCCAGTAACAGGGGGCCCGCCTATGGCTACACCTTC. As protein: CASNRGPAYGYTF.

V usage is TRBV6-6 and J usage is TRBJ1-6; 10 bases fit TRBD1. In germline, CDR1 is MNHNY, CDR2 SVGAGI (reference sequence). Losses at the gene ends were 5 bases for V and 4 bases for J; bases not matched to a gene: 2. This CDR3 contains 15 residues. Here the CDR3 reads CASSPGQGYNSPLHF. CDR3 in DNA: TGTGCCAGCAGTCCGGGACAGGGGTATAATTCACCCCTCCACTTT.

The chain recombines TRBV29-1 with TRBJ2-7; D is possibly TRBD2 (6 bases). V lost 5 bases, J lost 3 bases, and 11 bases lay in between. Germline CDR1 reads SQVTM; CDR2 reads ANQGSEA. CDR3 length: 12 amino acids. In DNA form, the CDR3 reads TGCAGCGTTCTTAGCGGCGGCTACGAGCAGTACTTC. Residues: CSVLSGGYEQYF.

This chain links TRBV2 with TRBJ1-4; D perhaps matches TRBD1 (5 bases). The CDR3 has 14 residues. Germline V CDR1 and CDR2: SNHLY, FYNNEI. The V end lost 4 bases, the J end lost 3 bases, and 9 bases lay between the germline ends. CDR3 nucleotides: TGTGCCAGCAGTGTCGGGGGGGCTAATGAAAAACTGTTTTTT. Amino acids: CASSVGGANEKLFF. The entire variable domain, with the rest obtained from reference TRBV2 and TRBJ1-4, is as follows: EPEVTQTPSHQVTQMGQEVILRCVPISNHLYFYWYRQILGQKVEFLVSFYNNEISEKSEIFDDQFSVERPDGSNFTLKIRSTKLEDSAMYFCASSVGGANEKLFFGSGTQLSVL.

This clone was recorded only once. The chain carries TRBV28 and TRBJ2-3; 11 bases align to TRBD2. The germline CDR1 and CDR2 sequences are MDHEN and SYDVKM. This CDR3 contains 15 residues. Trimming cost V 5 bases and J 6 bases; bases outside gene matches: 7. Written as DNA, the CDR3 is TGTGCCAGCAGTGTTAGCGGGGGGGCCTTGGATACGCAGTATTTT. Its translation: CASSVSGGALDTQYF. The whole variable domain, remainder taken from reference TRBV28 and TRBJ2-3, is DVKVTQSSRYLVKRTGEKVFLECVQDMDHENMFWYRQDPGLGLRLIYFSYDVKMKEKGDIPEGYSVSREKKERFSLILESASTNQTSMYLCASSVSGGALDTQYFGPGTRLTVL.

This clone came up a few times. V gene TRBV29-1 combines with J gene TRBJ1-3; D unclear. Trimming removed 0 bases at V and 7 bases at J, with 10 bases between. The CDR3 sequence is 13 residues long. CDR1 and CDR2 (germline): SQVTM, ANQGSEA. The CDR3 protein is CSVEEGRGNTIYF. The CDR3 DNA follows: TGCAGCGTTGAAGAGGGGAGAGGGAACACCATATATTTT.

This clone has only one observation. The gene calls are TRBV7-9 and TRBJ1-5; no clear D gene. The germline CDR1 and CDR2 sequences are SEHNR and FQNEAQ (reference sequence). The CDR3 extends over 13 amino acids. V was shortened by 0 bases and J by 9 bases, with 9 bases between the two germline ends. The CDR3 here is CASSLAGRGPQHF. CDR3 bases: TGTGCCAGCAGCTTAGCTGGGCGGGGGCCCCAGCATTTT.

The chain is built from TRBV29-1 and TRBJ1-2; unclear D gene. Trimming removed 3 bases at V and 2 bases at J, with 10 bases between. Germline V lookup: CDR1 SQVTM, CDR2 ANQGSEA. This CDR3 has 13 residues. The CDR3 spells CSVELVVNYGYTF. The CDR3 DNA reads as TGCAGCGTTGAGTTGGTAGTAAACTATGGCTACACCTTC.

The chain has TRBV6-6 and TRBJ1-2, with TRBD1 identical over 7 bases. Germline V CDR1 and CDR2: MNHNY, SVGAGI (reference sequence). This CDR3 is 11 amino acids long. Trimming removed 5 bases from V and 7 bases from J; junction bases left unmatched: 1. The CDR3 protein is CASSTGAGYTF. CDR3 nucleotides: TGTGCCAGCAGTACAGGGGCTGGCTACACCTTC.

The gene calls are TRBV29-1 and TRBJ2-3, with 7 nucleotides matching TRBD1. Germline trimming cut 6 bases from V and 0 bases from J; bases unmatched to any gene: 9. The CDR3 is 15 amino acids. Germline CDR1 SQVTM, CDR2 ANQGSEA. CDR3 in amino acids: CSVRTGTASTDTQYF. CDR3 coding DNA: TGCAGCGTGAGAACCGGGACAGCCAGCACAGATACGCAGTATTTT.

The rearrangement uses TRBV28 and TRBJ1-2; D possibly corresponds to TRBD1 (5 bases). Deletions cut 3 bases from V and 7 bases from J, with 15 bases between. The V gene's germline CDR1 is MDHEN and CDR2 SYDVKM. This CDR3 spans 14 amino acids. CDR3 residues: CASSLWQGNFGYTF. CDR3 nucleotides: TGTGCCAGCAGTTTGTGGCAGGGTAATTTTGGCTACACCTTC.

The CDR3 region is CASSLRVGGYGYTF. The CDR3 DNA reads as TGTGCCAGCAGCTTGCGAGTAGGCGGGTATGGCTACACCTTC. The V gene is TRBV5-6, the J gene TRBJ1-2; D gene uncertain. This CDR3 has 14 residues. Germline V gene sequence: CDR1 SGHDT, CDR2 YYEEEE. V was clipped by 1 base and J by 5 bases, with 12 bases between them.

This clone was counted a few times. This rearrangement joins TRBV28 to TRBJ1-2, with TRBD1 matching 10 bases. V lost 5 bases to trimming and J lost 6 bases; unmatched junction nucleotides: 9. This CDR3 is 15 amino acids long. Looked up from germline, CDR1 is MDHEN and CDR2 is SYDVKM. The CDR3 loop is CASSTPPGQGNGYTF. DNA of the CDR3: TGTGCCAGCAGTACACCACCGGGACAGGGGAATGGCTACACCTTC.

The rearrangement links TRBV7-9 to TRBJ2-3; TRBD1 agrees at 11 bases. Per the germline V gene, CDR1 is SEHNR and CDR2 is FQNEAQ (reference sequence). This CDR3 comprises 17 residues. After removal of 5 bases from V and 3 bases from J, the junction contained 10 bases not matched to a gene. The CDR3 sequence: CASSRLWTGGPTDTQYF. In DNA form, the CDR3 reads TGTGCCAGCAGCCGACTCTGGACAGGGGGCCCAACAGATACGCAGTATTTT.

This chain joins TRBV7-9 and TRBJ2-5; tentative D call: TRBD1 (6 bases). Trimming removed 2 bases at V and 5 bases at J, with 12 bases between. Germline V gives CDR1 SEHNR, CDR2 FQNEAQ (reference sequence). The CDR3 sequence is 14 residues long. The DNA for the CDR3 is TGTGCCAGCAGCTTACGGTCAGGGGCCGAGACCCAGTACTTC. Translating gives CASSLRSGAETQYF.

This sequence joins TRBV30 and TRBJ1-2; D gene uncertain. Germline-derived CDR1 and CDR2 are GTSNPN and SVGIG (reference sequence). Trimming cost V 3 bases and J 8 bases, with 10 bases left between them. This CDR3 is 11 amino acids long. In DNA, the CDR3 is TGTGCCTGGAGCCACAATCTCGGCTACACCTTC. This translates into CAWSHNLGYTF. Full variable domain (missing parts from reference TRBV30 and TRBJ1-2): SQTIHQWPATLVQPVGSPLSLECTVEGTSNPNLYWYRQAAGRGLQLLFYSVGIGQISSEVPQNLSASRPQDRQFILSSKKLLLSDSGFYLCAWSHNLGYTFGSGTRLTVV.

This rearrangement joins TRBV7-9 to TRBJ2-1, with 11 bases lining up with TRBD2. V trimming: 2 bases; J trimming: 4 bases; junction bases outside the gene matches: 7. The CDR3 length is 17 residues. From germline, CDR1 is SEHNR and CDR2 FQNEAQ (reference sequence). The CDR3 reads CASSLRGTSGKYNEQFF. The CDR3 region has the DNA TGTGCCAGCAGCTTAAGAGGGACTAGCGGAAAATACAATGAGCAGTTCTTC.

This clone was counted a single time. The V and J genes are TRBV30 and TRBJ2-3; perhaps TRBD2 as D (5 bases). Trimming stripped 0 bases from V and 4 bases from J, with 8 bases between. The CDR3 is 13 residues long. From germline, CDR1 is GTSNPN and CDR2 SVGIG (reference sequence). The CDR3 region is CAWSVGSADTQYF. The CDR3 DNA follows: TGTGCCTGGAGTGTTGGGAGCGCAGATACGCAGTATTTT.